This paragraph reports one T cell receptor beta chain. Antigen unknown. The CDR3 totals 15 residues. V was clipped by 3 bases and J by 1 base, with 11 bases between them. Germline values: CDR1 SEHNR, CDR2 FQNEAQ (reference sequence). This record belongs to a study of radiation and T cells in renal cell carcinoma. Study outcomes and limitations: In blood, top tumor clones expanded by 2 weeks, shrinking by 4.

As for time point: baseline pretreatment blood. Treatment reported: 15 Gy SBRT to primary tumor, nephrectomy 4 weeks later. Libraries were prepared by immunoSEQ multiplex PCR; TCRdb keeps only in-frame clonotypes and omits some of them. The sample yields 70,000 to 100,000 clones, about four fifths seen once. The chain recombines TRBV7-9 with TRBJ2-3, with D tentatively TRBD2 (5 bases). The specimen comprised blood, sampled from a patient whose treatment included radiotherapy and nephrectomy. This clonotype was obtained from a man between 60 and 75 years old with renal cell carcinoma. The CDR3 is CASSFWLAGTDTQYF. CDR3 DNA sequence: TGTGCCAGCAGCTTCTGGCTAGCCGGCACAGATACGCAGTATTTT.